This entry lists 11 T cell receptor beta chains sequenced from one sample in a study of T cells in Graves' hyperthyroidism and ophthalmopathy. RNA transcripts gave rise to amplified TCR beta CDR3 regions. The primer set for the first-round RT-PCR of the TCR CDR3 was HTBI. MiXCR, applied by TCRdb to the multiplex PCR reads, yields one record per CDR3 protein. Counted here are approximately 600,000 distinct CDR3 sequences, about 15% occurring once; the ten biggest clones make up 4% to 5.5%. The sequenced sample consisted of blood. All receptors derive from a woman aged 35 to 49 with Graves' ophthalmopathy.

This clonotype appeared many times. V is TRBV19 and J is TRBJ2-5, with D possibly matching TRBD2 (6 bases). The germline V and J ends were trimmed by 4 bases and 3 bases, with 18 bases remaining between them. Germline V CDR1 and CDR2: LNHDA, SQIVND (reference sequence). This CDR3 contains 16 residues. CDR3 DNA: TGTGCCAGTAGTACCCGGGACTCTTCCCTGGAAGAGACCCAGTACTTC. Protein product: CASSTRDSSLEETQYF.

This chain uses TRBV2 with TRBJ2-2, with D hard to call. Deletions cut 4 bases from V and 0 bases from J, with 9 bases between. Germline values: CDR1 SNHLY, CDR2 FYNNEI. The CDR3 runs to 15 residues. The CDR3 nucleotides are TGTGCCAGCAGTGTTAACACCCCGAACACCGGGGAGCTGTTTTTT. Amino acids: CASSVNTPNTGELFF.

J is TRBJ2-5 and V is TRBV6-2 or TRBV6-3; 8 bases agree with TRBD2. The germline CDR1 and CDR2 sequences are MNHEY and SVGEGT. The CDR3 contains 18 residues. V was clipped by 4 bases and J by 4 bases; unmatched bases: 17. This CDR3 reads CASSWKAGDEDWGETQYF. In nucleotides, the CDR3 is TGTGCCAGCAGTTGGAAAGCGGGAGATGAAGATTGGGGAGAGACCCAGTACTTC.

This clonotype was picked up many times. The chain joins TRBV6-2 or TRBV6-3 to TRBJ2-7; no reliable D call. CDR1 and CDR2 (germline): MNHEY, SVGEGT. This CDR3 spans 11 amino acids. Deletions cut 7 bases from V and 3 bases from J, with 7 bases between. The chain's CDR3 is CASTDLYEQYF. The CDR3 DNA reads as TGTGCCAGCACCGACCTCTACGAGCAGTACTTC.

This clonotype showed up many times. The chain employs TRBV20-1 and TRBJ2-7, with 9 bases that match TRBD1. From germline, CDR1 is DFQATT and CDR2 SNEGSKA (reference sequence). The CDR3 has 15 amino acids. Trimming at V came to 2 bases and at J to 0 bases, leaving 5 bases not matched to a gene. For the CDR3, the DNA is TGCAGTGCTAGACCCGGGACAGGGCTCTCCTACGAGCAGTACTTC. Amino acid sequence: CSARPGTGLSYEQYF.

This clonotype was seen at least ten times. This sequence joins TRBV11-2 and TRBJ2-7, with 10 positions matching TRBD2. Germline-derived CDR1 and CDR2 are SGHAT and FQNNGV. The J segment lost 1 base and the V segment lost 3 bases, leaving 12 bases of the junction unmatched. CDR3 length: 18 residues. In DNA form, the CDR3 reads TGTGCCAGCAGCTTCCGGACTAGCGGAGATTTAGGTTCCTACGAGCAGTACTTC. It encodes CASSFRTSGDLGSYEQYF. Full variable domain (outside the CDR3, taken from reference TRBV11-2 and TRBJ2-7): EAGVAQSPRYKIIEKRQSVAFWCNPISGHATLYWYQQILGQGPKLLIQFQNNGVVDDSQLPKDRFSAERLKGVDSTLKIQPAKLEDSAVYLCASSFRTSGDLGSYEQYFGPGTRLTVT.

This clonotype was detected many times. The chain is built from TRBV24-1 and TRBJ2-7; 8 bases match TRBD2. The CDR3 runs 17 residues. CDR1 KGHDR and CDR2 SFDVKD come from the germline V gene. V lost 4 bases to trimming and J lost 1 base; unmatched junction nucleotides: 11. The chain's CDR3 is CATSDPRLARASYEQYF. Here the CDR3 DNA reads TGTGCCACCAGTGACCCGAGACTAGCGAGAGCGTCCTACGAGCAGTACTTC.

There are many counts of this clonotype. The chain links TRBV6-1 to TRBJ2-4; the D gene could be TRBD1 or TRBD2 (5 bases each). Germline CDR1 MNHNS, CDR2 SASEGT. The CDR3 covers 16 residues. V shed 2 bases and J shed 8 bases, with 19 bases lying between them. The CDR3 reads CASSEWENLGRDIQYF. In DNA form, the CDR3 reads TGTGCCAGCAGTGAATGGGAGAACCTCGGCAGGGACATTCAGTACTTC.

This clonotype occurred many times. The V call is TRBV6-2 or TRBV6-3, the J call TRBJ2-7, with a tentative D call TRBD1 (5 bases). Germline CDR1 reads MNHEY; CDR2 reads SVGEGT. V lost 2 bases to trimming and J lost 7 bases, with 18 bases between them. The CDR3 loop spans 15 amino acids. The CDR3: CASSYASARAGEQYF. CDR3 nucleotide sequence: TGTGCCAGCAGTTACGCCTCGGCCAGGGCAGGGGAGCAGTACTTC.

In its sample, this clonotype was seen a few times. Possible read error: a much larger clone is one base away. The rearrangement joins TRBV6-1 to TRBJ1-5, with 7 nucleotides matching TRBD1. The CDR3 runs 14 residues. CDR1 MNHNS and CDR2 SASEGT come from the germline V gene. After removal of 7 bases from V and 5 bases from J, the junction contained 8 bases not matched to a gene. This CDR3 reads CASNDREGDQPQHF. CDR3 nucleotide sequence: TGTGCCAGCAACGACAGGGAAGGAGATCAGCCCCAGCATTTT.

This clonotype was recorded many times. V and J are TRBV27 and TRBJ2-5; D remains ambiguous. V was trimmed by 6 bases and J by 2 bases, leaving 13 bases between them. This CDR3 spans 14 amino acids. From germline, CDR1 is MNHEY and CDR2 SMNVEV (reference sequence). In DNA, the CDR3 is TGTGCCAGCAGACCTTTGGAGAAACAAGAGACCCAGTACTTC. This translates into CASRPLEKQETQYF.